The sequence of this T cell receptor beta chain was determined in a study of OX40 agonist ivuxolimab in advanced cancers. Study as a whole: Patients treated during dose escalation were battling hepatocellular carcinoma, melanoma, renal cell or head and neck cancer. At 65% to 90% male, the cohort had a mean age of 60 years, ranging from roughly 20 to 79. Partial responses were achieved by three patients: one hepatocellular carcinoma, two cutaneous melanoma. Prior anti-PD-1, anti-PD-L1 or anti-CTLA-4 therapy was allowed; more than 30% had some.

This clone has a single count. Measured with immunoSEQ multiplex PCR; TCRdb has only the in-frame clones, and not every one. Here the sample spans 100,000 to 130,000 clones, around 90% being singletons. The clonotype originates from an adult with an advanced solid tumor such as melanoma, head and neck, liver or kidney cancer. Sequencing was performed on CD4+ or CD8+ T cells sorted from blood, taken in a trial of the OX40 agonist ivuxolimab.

CDR3 residues: CASSLVAGLNTEAFF. In DNA, the CDR3 is TGTGCCAGCAGCTTAGTGGCGGGCCTGAACACTGAAGCTTTCTTT. The chain carries TRBV7-2 and TRBJ1-1; D is undetermined. Germline assignment: CDR1 SGHTA and CDR2 FQGNSA. V lost 1 base and J lost 0, with 9 bases in between. The CDR3 has 15 residues.